The subject of this entry is one TCR beta chain. As yet, its antigen is unknown. This specimen comes from a study of post-analysis software for immune sequencing data. Across the whole study: Relapsing-remitting, secondary progressive and progressive-relapsing multiple sclerosis were all included among the disease courses. Points from the study as a whole: Elevated frequency relative to controls characterized several TRBV segments in patients, TRBV5-6, TRBV5-1 and TRBV20-1 among them. Controls showed significantly higher normalized Chao1 diversity than did multiple sclerosis patients. Strong co-clustering by F measure was seen for same-batch samples.

The TCR beta cDNA libraries carried unique molecular identifiers. TCRdb reprocessed the PCR reads with MiXCR, giving one entry per CDR3 protein. Counted here are about 540,000 distinct CDR3 sequences, less than 40% occurring once; the ten biggest clones make up approximately 5.4%. CDR3 length equals 15 residues. Germline CDR1 SGHDT, CDR2 YYEEEE. V lost 4 bases, J lost 10 bases, and 14 bases stayed unmatched. The chain is built from TRBV5-6 and TRBJ2-1, with 7 bases identical to TRBD1. The sample was blood. This receptor was identified in a girl aged 2-17 years with multiple sclerosis. In DNA, the CDR3 is TGTGCCAGCAGCCCGCCGACAGGGTGGGGCTGGGAGCAGTTCTTC. It translates to CASSPPTGWGWEQFF.